What follows are 20 T cell receptor beta chains derived from one specimen sequenced in a study of shared T cell receptors in the human thymus. Assay used: immunoSEQ multiplex PCR; TCRdb lists only in-frame clones, some missing. The table lists some 760,000 clones, approximately 85% of them singletons. A further study also used this sample, focusing on human thymus T cells.

The sequenced sample consisted of thymocytes. Receptors originate from a girl in the first two years of life with a congenital heart defect.

The chain uses TRBV11-2 and TRBJ1-1, with D possibly being TRBD1 (5 bases). The CDR3 length is 15 residues. The V end lost 4 bases, the J end lost 4 bases, and 16 bases lay between the germline ends. Germline V gene sequence: CDR1 SGHAT, CDR2 FQNNGV. CDR3 amino acids: CASSSSGSGGTEAFF. The CDR3 DNA reads TGTGCCAGCAGCTCTTCAGGGTCGGGGGGCACTGAAGCTTTCTTT.

The CDR3 reads CASSFPTSSYEQYF. In DNA, the CDR3 is TGTGCCAGCAGCTTCCCTACTAGCTCCTACGAGCAGTACTTC. This chain uses TRBV5-6 with TRBJ2-7; possibly TRBD2 for D (5 bases). The V end lost 2 bases, the J end lost 0 bases, and 9 bases lay between the germline ends. Germline loops: CDR1 SGHDT, CDR2 YYEEEE. This CDR3 contains 14 residues. The full variable domain, its missing parts supplied by reference TRBV5-6 and TRBJ2-7, is DAGVTQSPTHLIKTRGQQVTLRCSPKSGHDTVSWYQQALGQGPQFIFQYYEEEERQRGNFPDRFSGHQFPNYSSELNVNALLLGDSALYLCASSFPTSSYEQYFGPGTRLTVT.

As DNA, the CDR3 is TGTGCCAGCAGCCATTCCAACAGGGACCGGAACACTGAAGCTTTCTTT. Protein product: CASSHSNRDRNTEAFF. V and J are TRBV14 and TRBJ1-1; the D gene is possibly TRBD1 (6 bases). The CDR3 length is 16 residues. V was shortened by 3 bases and J by 1 base, with 15 bases between the two germline ends. In germline, CDR1 is SGHDN, CDR2 FVKESK.

CDR3 bases: TGTGCCAGCAGTGAGTTAGGGACTCCCTACAATGAGCAGTTCTTC. It encodes CASSELGTPYNEQFF. The chain has TRBV25-1 and TRBJ2-1, with a weak D call TRBD2 (6 bases). The germline V gene has CDR1 MGHDK and CDR2 SYGVNS. This CDR3 has 15 amino acids. Trimming took off 3 bases at V and 2 bases at J, with 11 bases between the two ends.

The chain couples TRBV2 to TRBJ2-1; the match to TRBD2 covers 12 bases. This CDR3 spans 17 amino acids. Germline loops: CDR1 SNHLY, CDR2 FYNNEI. Trimming cost V 3 bases and J 8 bases; bases outside gene matches: 11. This chain's CDR3 is CASSELLLAGGQYEQFF. The CDR3 nucleotides are TGTGCCAGCAGTGAGCTGCTTCTAGCGGGGGGGCAGTATGAGCAGTTCTTC.

J is TRBJ2-7 and V is TRBV2; D is unclear. Germline V gives CDR1 SNHLY, CDR2 FYNNEI. Trimming shortened V by 1 base and J by 2 bases, and 6 bases separated the two germline ends. The CDR3 is 13 residues long. Written as DNA, the CDR3 is TGTGCCAGCAGTGAAGGTCAGACCTACGAGCAGTACTTC. Encoded protein: CASSEGQTYEQYF.

This chain connects TRBV25-1 to TRBJ1-4, with D tentatively TRBD1 (6 bases). The CDR3 contains 15 residues. Germline V gives CDR1 MGHDK, CDR2 SYGVNS. V lost 4 bases to trimming and J lost 13 bases, with 22 bases between them. CDR3 residues: CASSGGTRGKLGLFF. In nucleotides, the CDR3 is TGTGCCAGCAGTGGGGGGACAAGGGGTAAATTAGGACTGTTTTTT.

The genes are TRBV10-3 and TRBJ2-5, with 7 bases fitting TRBD1. The CDR3 extends over 15 amino acids. Germline V gives CDR1 ENHRY, CDR2 SYGVKD. CDR3 sequence: CATLQGPSTQETQYF. The CDR3 nucleotides are TGTGCAACACTACAGGGGCCCTCAACCCAAGAGACCCAGTACTTC.

V usage is TRBV27 and J usage is TRBJ2-7, with D tentatively TRBD2 (5 bases). V was trimmed by 6 bases and J by 4 bases, leaving 16 bases between them. The germline V gene encodes CDR1 MNHEY and CDR2 SMNVEV (reference sequence). The CDR3 consists of 14 residues. The CDR3 sequence: CASSTHYGEYEQYF. As DNA, the CDR3 is TGTGCCAGCAGCACTCATTACGGGGAATACGAGCAGTACTTC.

This rearrangement joins TRBV28 to TRBJ1-6, with a tentative D call TRBD1 (6 bases). The CDR3 is 15 residues long. CDR1 MDHEN and CDR2 SYDVKM come from the germline V gene. Trimming took off 5 bases at V and 7 bases at J, with 15 bases between the two ends. The CDR3 region is CASSTHRARNSPLHF. DNA of the CDR3: TGTGCCAGCAGTACCCACAGGGCCCGGAATTCACCCCTCCACTTT.

The genes are TRBV5-4 and TRBJ2-1; 10 bases align to TRBD2. V lost 2 bases and J lost 0; bases outside the gene matches: 8. Germline lookup yields CDR1 SGHNT and CDR2 YYREEE (reference sequence). The CDR3 has 18 amino acids. Here the CDR3 DNA reads TGTGCCAGCAGCTTATCAGCGGGGGGGCCCTACTCCTACAATGAGCAGTTCTTC. Its translation is CASSLSAGGPYSYNEQFF.

The CDR3 coding sequence is TGTGCCAGCAGCTTGGGACTAGCGATCAACAATGAGCAGTTCTTC. Residues: CASSLGLAINNEQFF. V usage is TRBV6-5 and J usage is TRBJ2-1, with 10 positions matching TRBD2. The CDR3 consists of 15 residues. Per germline, CDR1 MNHEY and CDR2 SVGAGI. Trimming at V came to 6 bases and at J to 5 bases, leaving 7 bases not matched to a gene.

The chain carries TRBV6-1 and TRBJ2-7; 8 bases match TRBD1. The V gene's germline CDR1 is MNHNS and CDR2 SASEGT. The V and J ends lost 11 bases and 3 bases, in that order; junction bases with no gene match: 9. There are 13 residues in the CDR3. The CDR3 loop is CAGCQTGDYEQYF. CDR3 bases: TGTGCCGGCTGCCAGACAGGGGACTACGAGCAGTACTTC.

The gene calls are TRBV5-1 and TRBJ2-1; TRBD2 matches at 9 bases. V dropped 3 bases and J dropped 5; count of bases not matched to a gene: 9. The CDR3 spans 16 residues. The germline V gene has CDR1 SGHRS and CDR2 YFSETQ. The CDR3 region is CASSSPPGLAHNEQFF. The CDR3 DNA is TGCGCCAGCAGCTCCCCACCGGGACTAGCCCACAATGAGCAGTTCTTC.

The genes are TRBV12-5 and TRBJ1-1; 9 nucleotides line up with TRBD1. From germline, CDR1 is LGHNT and CDR2 FRNRAP. The CDR3 is made up of 17 amino acids. J was trimmed by 3 bases and V by 2 bases; bases with no gene match: 10. CDR3: CASGLMTWDRAHTEAFF. The CDR3 nucleotides read TGTGCTAGTGGTTTGATGACTTGGGACAGGGCACACACTGAAGCTTTCTTT.

Points on this clone: Compared with germline, one end of the junction differs, possibly owing to a read error. The rearrangement uses TRBV4-1 and TRBJ1-6; 9 bases fit TRBD1. The germline V gene encodes CDR1 MGHRA and CDR2 YSYEKL. CDR3 length: 15 amino acids. The CDR3 spells CASSHRTGDNSPLYF. The CDR3 DNA follows: TGCGCCAGCAGCCACAGGACAGGGGATAATTCACCCCTCTACTTT.

The chain carries TRBV27 and TRBJ1-2, with 10 positions matching TRBD1. From germline, CDR1 is MNHEY and CDR2 SMNVEV (reference sequence). V shed 5 bases, J shed 6 bases, and the junction held 6 bases outside the gene matches. The CDR3 covers 14 residues. CDR3 bases: TGTGCCAGCAGTCAGACAGGGGGCGCGGATGGCTACACCTTC. This translates into CASSQTGGADGYTF.

The chain joins TRBV27 to TRBJ1-2; 7 nucleotides agree with TRBD1. The CDR3 is 17 residues long. Germline V CDR1 and CDR2: MNHEY, SMNVEV (reference sequence). V shed 5 bases, J shed 7 bases, and the junction held 19 bases outside the gene matches. The CDR3 sequence is CASSTGQAPYSFSGYTF. DNA for the CDR3: TGTGCCAGCAGTACCGGACAGGCCCCTTATTCCTTCTCTGGCTACACCTTC.

CDR3 region: CASSNLDRGYGYTF. In DNA form, the CDR3 reads TGTGCCAGCAGTAACCTAGACAGGGGTTATGGCTACACCTTC. The chain combines TRBV2 with TRBJ1-2, with TRBD1 identical over 8 bases. This CDR3 has 14 residues. The V gene end was trimmed by 5 bases and the J gene end by 5 bases; junction bases not matched to a gene: 7. The germline V gene encodes CDR1 SNHLY and CDR2 FYNNEI.

The rearrangement links TRBV27 to TRBJ1-2; TRBD1 agrees at 7 bases. The CDR3 totals 14 residues. The J segment lost 2 bases and the V segment lost 3 bases, leaving 3 bases of the junction unmatched. Germline V lookup: CDR1 MNHEY, CDR2 SMNVEV (reference sequence). CDR3 residues: CASSFNRGNYGYTF. The CDR3 DNA is TGTGCCAGCAGTTTCAACAGGGGAAACTATGGCTACACCTTC.